This record concerns one TCR beta chain sequence. Its specificity is unknown. The data originate from a study of radiotherapy plus CTLA-4 blockade in lung cancer. At the level of the study: Objective responses were seen in 18% of patients, disease control in about 33%. Study-wide findings and caveats: Among blood TCR repertoires after radiotherapy plus ipilimumab, tumor-derived clones expanded.

TCRdb keeps only in-frame clones here, not all; method: immunoSEQ multiplex PCR. The data contain roughly 42,000 clones, 79% of them singletons. Germline V gene data show CDR1 as LNHDA and CDR2 as SQIVND (reference sequence). The CDR3 length is 13 residues. The V and J ends lost 5 bases and 4 bases respectively, with 11 bases between them. The material sequenced was peripheral blood, taken from a patient treated with radiotherapy plus ipilimumab. The V and J genes are TRBV19 and TRBJ1-1, with D perhaps matching TRBD1 (5 bases). This sequence was found in a human donor with non-small cell lung cancer that progressed on radiotherapy plus ipilimumab. CDR3 protein: CASSGGDATEAFF. The CDR3 DNA follows: TGTGCCAGTAGTGGAGGGGACGCCACTGAAGCTTTCTTT.